This passage covers 29 T cell receptor beta chains from one sample sequenced in a study of blood T cell repertoires in COVID-19. Data came from immunoSEQ multiplex PCR; TCRdb stores just in-frame clones and leaves some out. There are about 220,000 clones in the sample; roughly 82% occur only once, and under 2.5% lies in the top ten. Sequenced input: peripheral blood. All receptors derive from a man in his forties who had recovered from COVID-19.

This chain links TRBV7-2 with TRBJ2-7; 12 bases fit TRBD2. Germline CDR1 and CDR2: SGHTA and FQGNSA. The J segment lost 1 base and the V segment lost 5 bases, leaving 6 bases of the junction unmatched. This CDR3 is 16 amino acids long. CDR3 bases: TGTGCCAGCAGCCGGACTAGCGGGACCACTTCCTACGAGCAGTACTTC. It encodes CASSRTSGTTSYEQYF.

The rearrangement joins TRBV4-3 to TRBJ1-4; D is unresolved. The CDR3 sequence is 16 residues long. CDR1 and CDR2 from the germline V gene are LGHNA and YSLEER. V was pared by 1 base and J by 8 bases, with 17 bases between. The CDR3 region has the DNA TGCGCCAGCAGCCAAGGTTCGAGGGCCGGGCGGGAAAAACTGTTTTTT. Translation gives CASSQGSRAGREKLFF.

The V and J genes are TRBV7-9 and TRBJ2-1; 8 nucleotides match TRBD1. Germline loops: CDR1 SEHNR, CDR2 FQNEAQ (reference sequence). Trimming cost V 4 bases and J 1 base; bases outside gene matches: 6. The length of the CDR3 is 16 residues. The CDR3: CASSSIQGESYNEQFF. For the CDR3, the DNA is TGTGCCAGCAGCTCAATACAGGGGGAGTCCTACAATGAGCAGTTCTTC.

The chain carries TRBV18 and TRBJ2-1; TRBD2 aligns across 14 bases. The V segment lost 6 bases and the J segment 4 bases; nucleotides outside the gene matches: 8. From germline, CDR1 is KGHSH and CDR2 LQKENI. This CDR3 is built from 17 residues. Here the CDR3 reads CASSRKGLAGGYNEQFF. CDR3 coding DNA: TGTGCCAGCTCCCGTAAAGGACTAGCGGGGGGTTACAATGAGCAGTTCTTC.

The V and J genes are TRBV2 and TRBJ2-7; 10 positions match TRBD1. The V and J ends lost 2 bases and 1 base, in that order; junction bases with no gene match: 2. CDR1 is SNHLY and CDR2 is FYNNEI in the germline V gene. The CDR3 sequence is 15 residues long. The chain's CDR3 is CASSEWTGGSYEQYF. CDR3 bases: TGTGCCAGCAGTGAATGGACAGGGGGTTCCTACGAGCAGTACTTC.

The chain employs TRBV7-8 and TRBJ2-7; D not certain. CDR3 length equals 16 residues. V lost 0 bases, J lost 3 bases, and 15 bases lay in between. CDR1 and CDR2 (germline): SGHVS, FQNEAQ. The CDR3 region is CASSLARRLGGYEQYF. The CDR3 DNA reads TGTGCCAGCAGCTTAGCTAGGCGGTTAGGTGGCTACGAGCAGTACTTC.

The V gene is TRBV30, the J gene TRBJ2-7; 10 bases agree with TRBD2. Germline V gene data show CDR1 as GTSNPN and CDR2 as SVGIG (reference sequence). This CDR3 has 13 residues. The junction had 6 bases not matched to a gene; V was cut back by 0 bases and J by 10 bases. CDR3 DNA sequence: TGTGCCTGGAGTGTTCTAGCGGGAGTAGGACAGTACTTC. Protein product: CAWSVLAGVGQYF. Based on the CDR3 plus reference TRBV30 and TRBJ2-7, the full variable domain is SQTIHQWPATLVQPVGSPLSLECTVEGTSNPNLYWYRQAAGRGLQLLFYSVGIGQISSEVPQNLSASRPQDRQFILSSKKLLLSDSGFYLCAWSVLAGVGQYFGPGTRLTVT.

The chain employs TRBV10-3 and TRBJ1-4; D may be TRBD1 (6 bases). The CDR3 totals 19 residues. V dropped 0 bases and J dropped 8 bases, with 25 bases sitting between them. Germline lookup yields CDR1 ENHRY and CDR2 SYGVKD. In DNA, the CDR3 is TGTGCCATCAGTGAGTCGGAGACAGGCGGTGGGGGAGACCTCGAAAAACTGTTTTTT. Translation gives CAISESETGGGGDLEKLFF.

The gene calls are TRBV9 and TRBJ1-3, with a possible D match to TRBD1 (5 bases). With 2 bases removed from V and 1 base from J, the gap between germline ends came to 13 bases. This CDR3 region has 16 residues. Germline values: CDR1 SGDLS, CDR2 YYNGEE. The CDR3 DNA reads as TGTGCCAGCAGCGTCGACAGCTCGGCTTCTGGAAACACCATATATTTT. Its protein product is CASSVDSSASGNTIYF.

The chain uses TRBV6-5 and TRBJ2-1; 9 nucleotides line up with TRBD2. The length of the CDR3 is 16 residues. After removal of 2 bases from V and 6 bases from J, the junction contained 8 bases not matched to a gene. The germline CDR1 and CDR2 sequences are MNHEY and SVGAGI. CDR3 region: CASSYSRLAVGNEQFF. CDR3 nucleotide sequence: TGTGCCAGCAGTTACAGCCGACTAGCGGTGGGCAATGAGCAGTTCTTC.

This clone was seen a handful of times. The chain combines TRBV5-6 with TRBJ2-7; 8 positions match TRBD1. This CDR3 has 16 residues. Looked up from germline, CDR1 is SGHDT and CDR2 is YYEEEE. V trimming: 1 base; J trimming: 6 bases; junction bases outside the gene matches: 12. The CDR3: CASSLPTWAGGGEQYF. DNA of the CDR3: TGTGCCAGCAGCTTGCCGACCTGGGCAGGGGGCGGCGAGCAGTACTTC.

This clone has more than one count but fewer than ten. V and J are TRBV19 and TRBJ1-2, with D possibly TRBD1 on 5 matching bases. CDR1 is LNHDA, CDR2 SQIVND, per germline (reference sequence). The CDR3 runs to 15 residues. Trimming pared 5 bases from V and 4 bases from J, leaving 17 bases between. CDR3 sequence: CASSDSPTVVYGYTF. The CDR3 DNA follows: TGTGCCAGTAGTGATAGCCCGACAGTGGTCTATGGCTACACCTTC. Complete variable domain (other parts from reference TRBV19 and TRBJ1-2): DGGITQSPKYLFRKEGQNVTLSCEQNLNHDAMYWYRQDPGQGLRLIYYSQIVNDFQKGDIAEGYSVSREKKESFPLTVTSAQKNPTAFYLCASSDSPTVVYGYTFGSGTRLTVV.

The CDR3 is CSAAGTGGGNTEAFF. The CDR3, as DNA: TGCAGCGCCGCCGGGACAGGGGGGGGAAACACTGAAGCTTTCTTT. The genes are TRBV29-1 and TRBJ1-1, with TRBD1 matching 11 bases. The trim removed 7 bases at V and 2 bases at J, leaving 9 bases unmatched. The CDR3 is 15 residues long. Germline CDR1 and CDR2: SQVTM and ANQGSEA.

J is TRBJ2-2 and V is TRBV5-1; 7 bases line up with TRBD1. Germline V gives CDR1 SGHRS, CDR2 YFSETQ. CDR3 size: 15 residues. The V segment lost 4 bases and the J segment 3 bases; nucleotides outside the gene matches: 6. In DNA form, the CDR3 reads TGCGCCAGCAGCCCAGGGGGACGTGACACCGGGGAGCTGTTTTTT. It translates to CASSPGGRDTGELFF.

This clone was seen only once. The J gene is TRBJ2-3, the V gene TRBV29-1, with D tentatively TRBD2 (5 bases). CDR3 length: 13 amino acids. V was clipped by 3 bases and J by 1 base, with 8 bases between them. CDR1 and CDR2 (germline): SQVTM, ANQGSEA. The CDR3 is CSVEEVGTDTQYF. The CDR3 bases are TGCAGCGTTGAGGAGGTCGGCACAGATACGCAGTATTTT.

The chain recombines TRBV10-3 with TRBJ2-3, with 7 bases fitting TRBD1. There are 15 residues in the CDR3. V was clipped by 8 bases and J by 6 bases; unmatched bases: 14. CDR1 is ENHRY and CDR2 is SYGVKD in the germline V gene. The CDR3 here is CAISPGTATTDTQYF. The CDR3, as DNA: TGTGCCATCTCCCCCGGGACAGCGACCACTGATACGCAGTATTTT.

The J gene is TRBJ2-3, the V gene TRBV5-6; TRBD1 agrees at 8 bases. Losses at the gene ends were 3 bases for V and 3 bases for J; bases not matched to a gene: 6. This CDR3 contains 15 residues. From germline, CDR1 is SGHDT and CDR2 YYEEEE. Here the CDR3 DNA reads TGTGCCAGCAGCTACCCGGACAGGGCAACAGATACGCAGTATTTT. The encoded protein is CASSYPDRATDTQYF.

The V call is TRBV6-2 or TRBV6-3, the J call TRBJ2-7; possibly TRBD2 for D (6 bases). The CDR3 is 18 residues long. The ends were cut back, 2 bases at V and 3 bases at J, with 23 bases in the middle. The germline gives CDR1 MNHEY, CDR2 SVGEGT. CDR3 bases: TGTGCCAGCAGTTACCGGCCGGAAGAGGGCCTAGCGCTCTACGAGCAGTACTTC. It encodes CASSYRPEEGLALYEQYF.

The chain couples TRBV15 to TRBJ1-2; perhaps TRBD1 as D (5 bases). The CDR3 totals 15 residues. Trimming removed 0 bases at V and 7 bases at J, with 15 bases between. Germline lookup yields CDR1 LNHNV and CDR2 YYDKDF (reference sequence). The CDR3 is CATSREARVIGGYTF. DNA for the CDR3: TGTGCCACCAGCAGAGAAGCCAGGGTAATAGGTGGCTACACCTTC.

V and J are TRBV6-2 or TRBV6-3 and TRBJ2-7; weak D call: TRBD1 (6 bases). The V gene's germline CDR1 is MNHEY and CDR2 SVGEGT. The V end lost 4 bases, the J end lost 0 bases, and 16 bases lay between the germline ends. The CDR3 has 16 residues. CDR3 in amino acids: CASSSQTGTISYEQYF. CDR3 in DNA: TGTGCCAGCAGTTCGCAAACCGGGACAATCTCCTACGAGCAGTACTTC.

The J gene is TRBJ2-2, the V gene TRBV4-2, with 8 bases matching TRBD2. The V gene end was trimmed by 0 bases and the J gene end by 4 bases; junction bases not matched to a gene: 4. Germline V CDR1 and CDR2: LGHNA, YNFKEQ. The CDR3 contains 16 residues. The CDR3 sequence: CASSQDASGPTGELFF. CDR3 coding DNA: TGTGCCAGCAGCCAAGACGCTAGCGGGCCCACCGGGGAGCTGTTTTTT.

V gene TRBV4-3 combines with J gene TRBJ1-1; 10 bases agree with TRBD1. The CDR3 is 16 amino acids. V dropped 4 bases and J dropped 8; count of bases not matched to a gene: 13. Germline V gene sequence: CDR1 LGHNA, CDR2 YSLEER. CDR3 region: CASSLRLGQGFLEAFF. CDR3 bases: TGCGCCAGCAGCCTAAGATTGGGACAGGGGTTTTTAGAAGCTTTCTTT.

The chain joins TRBV5-5 to TRBJ1-2; TRBD1 might be the D (5 bases). The CDR3 has 15 amino acids. Trimming stripped 2 bases from V and 1 base from J, with 12 bases between. CDR1 is SGHKS and CDR2 is YYEKEE in the germline V gene (reference sequence). This CDR3 is CASSFGGAGNYGYTF. The CDR3 DNA reads TGTGCCAGCAGCTTCGGAGGGGCGGGTAACTATGGCTACACCTTC. Supplemented by reference TRBV5-5 and TRBJ1-2, the full variable domain reads DAGVTQSPTHLIKTRGQQVTLRCSPISGHKSVSWYQQVLGQGPQFIFQYYEKEERGRGNFPDRFSARQFPNYSSELNVNALLLGDSALYLCASSFGGAGNYGYTFGSGTRLTVV.

The J gene is TRBJ2-7, the V gene TRBV27; 11 positions agree with TRBD2. The CDR3 extends over 19 amino acids. The V and J ends lost 5 bases and 2 bases, in that order; junction bases with no gene match: 17. CDR1 is MNHEY, CDR2 SMNVEV, per germline (reference sequence). CDR3 region: CASSPRAPQIAGGPYEQYF. In DNA, the CDR3 is TGTGCCAGCAGTCCCAGGGCCCCCCAAATAGCGGGAGGGCCCTACGAGCAGTACTTC.

CDR3 nucleotide sequence: TGTGCCAGCAACCGGGAACTAGGGTCCTACGAGCAGTACTTC. Encoded protein: CASNRELGSYEQYF. The chain couples TRBV6-6 to TRBJ2-7, with D maybe TRBD2 (5 bases). This CDR3 spans 14 amino acids. V lost 7 bases and J 1 base, leaving 14 bases between the germline ends. The germline gives CDR1 MNHNY, CDR2 SVGAGI (reference sequence).

V usage is TRBV7-2 and J usage is TRBJ2-2, with 8 positions matching TRBD1. Germline V gene sequence: CDR1 SGHTA, CDR2 FQGNSA. This CDR3 is built from 14 residues. Losses at the gene ends were 10 bases for V and 5 bases for J; bases not matched to a gene: 9. In nucleotides, the CDR3 is TGTGCCACCAGGGGGCGCCGAGGAACCGGGGAGCTGTTTTTT. Protein sequence: CATRGRRGTGELFF.

The chain uses TRBV6-5 and TRBJ2-7; maybe TRBD1 (6 bases). The germline V gene encodes CDR1 MNHEY and CDR2 SVGAGI. V was pared by 2 bases and J by 0 bases, with 11 bases between. This CDR3 is built from 15 residues. The chain's CDR3 is CASSYQGLGSYEQYF. The CDR3 DNA sequence: TGTGCCAGCAGTTACCAGGGGTTGGGCTCCTACGAGCAGTACTTC.

This chain uses TRBV11-3 with TRBJ2-1; D is perhaps TRBD1 (6 bases). Trimming pared 3 bases from V and 9 bases from J, leaving 12 bases between. The CDR3 extends over 13 amino acids. The germline V gene has CDR1 SGHNT and CDR2 YENEEA. The CDR3 is CASSFTGYGEQFF. The CDR3 DNA follows: TGTGCCAGCAGCTTTACAGGGTACGGTGAGCAGTTCTTC.

This clone occurred a few times. V gene TRBV5-1 combines with J gene TRBJ1-2, with a possible D match to TRBD1 (6 bases). The CDR3 sequence is 14 residues long. V lost 3 bases and J lost 8, with 17 bases in between. Germline V gene data show CDR1 as SGHRS and CDR2 as YFSETQ. The CDR3, as DNA: TGCGCCAGCAGCTCCCCCGAGGGGCAGGGGGGCTACACCTTC. Protein product: CASSSPEGQGGYTF.